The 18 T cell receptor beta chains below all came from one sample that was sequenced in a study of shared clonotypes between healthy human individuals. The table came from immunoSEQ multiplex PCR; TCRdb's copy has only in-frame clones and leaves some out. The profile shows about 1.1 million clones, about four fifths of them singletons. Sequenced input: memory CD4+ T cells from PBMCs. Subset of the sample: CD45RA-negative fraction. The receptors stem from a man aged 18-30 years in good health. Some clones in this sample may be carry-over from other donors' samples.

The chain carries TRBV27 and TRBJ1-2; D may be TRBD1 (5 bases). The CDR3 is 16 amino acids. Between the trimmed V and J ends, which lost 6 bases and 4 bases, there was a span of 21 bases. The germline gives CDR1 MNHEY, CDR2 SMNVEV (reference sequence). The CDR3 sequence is CASSSLRELASYGYTF. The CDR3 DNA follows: TGTGCCAGCAGCTCCCTCAGGGAGCTCGCCTCCTATGGCTACACCTTC.

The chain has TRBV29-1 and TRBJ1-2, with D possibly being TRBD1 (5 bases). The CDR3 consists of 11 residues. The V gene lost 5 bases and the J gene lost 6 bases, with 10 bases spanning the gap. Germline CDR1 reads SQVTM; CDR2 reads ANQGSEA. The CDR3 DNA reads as TGCAGCGTTTCGGTAGGGGATGGCTACACCTTC. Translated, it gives CSVSVGDGYTF. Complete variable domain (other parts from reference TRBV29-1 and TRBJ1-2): SAVISQKPSRDICQRGTSLTIQCQVDSQVTMMFWYRQQPGQSLTLIATANQGSEATYESGFVIDKFPISRPNLTFSTLTVSNMSPEDSSIYLCSVSVGDGYTFGSGTRLTVV.

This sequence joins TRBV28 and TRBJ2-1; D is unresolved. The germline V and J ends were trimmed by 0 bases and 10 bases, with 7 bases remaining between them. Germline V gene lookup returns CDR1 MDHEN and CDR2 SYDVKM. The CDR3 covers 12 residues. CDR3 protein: CASSLWVREQFF. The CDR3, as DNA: TGTGCCAGCAGTTTATGGGTACGAGAGCAGTTCTTC.

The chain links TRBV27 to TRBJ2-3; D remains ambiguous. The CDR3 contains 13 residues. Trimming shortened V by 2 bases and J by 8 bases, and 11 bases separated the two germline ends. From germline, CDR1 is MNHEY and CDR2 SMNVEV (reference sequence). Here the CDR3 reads CASSLGLGSTQYF. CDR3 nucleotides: TGTGCCAGCAGTTTAGGGCTAGGATCTACGCAGTATTTT.

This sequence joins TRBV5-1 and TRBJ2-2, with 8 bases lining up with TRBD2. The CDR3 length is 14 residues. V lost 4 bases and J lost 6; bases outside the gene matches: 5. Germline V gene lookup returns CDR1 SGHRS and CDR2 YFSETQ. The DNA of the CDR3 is TGCGCCAGCAGCCCGGGGGGGGCGCCCGGGGAGCTGTTTTTT. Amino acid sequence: CASSPGGAPGELFF.

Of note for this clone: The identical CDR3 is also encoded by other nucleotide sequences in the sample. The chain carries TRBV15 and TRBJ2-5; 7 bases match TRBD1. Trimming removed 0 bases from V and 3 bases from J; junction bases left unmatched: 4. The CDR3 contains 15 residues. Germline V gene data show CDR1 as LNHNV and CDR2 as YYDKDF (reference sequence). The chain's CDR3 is CATSRDGDREETQYF. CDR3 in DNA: TGTGCCACCAGCAGAGATGGAGACAGGGAAGAGACCCAGTACTTC.

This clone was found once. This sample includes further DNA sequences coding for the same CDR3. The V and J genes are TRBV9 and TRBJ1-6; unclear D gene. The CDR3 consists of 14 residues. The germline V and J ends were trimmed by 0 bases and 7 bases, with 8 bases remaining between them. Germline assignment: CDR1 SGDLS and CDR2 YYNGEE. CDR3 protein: CASSVGGSNSPLHF. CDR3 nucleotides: TGTGCCAGCAGCGTAGGTGGCAGCAATTCACCCCTCCACTTT.

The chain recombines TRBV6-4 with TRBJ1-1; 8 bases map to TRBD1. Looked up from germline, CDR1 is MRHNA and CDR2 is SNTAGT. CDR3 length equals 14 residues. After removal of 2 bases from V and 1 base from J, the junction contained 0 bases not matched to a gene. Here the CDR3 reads CASSDDRGNTEAFF. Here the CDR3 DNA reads TGTGCCAGCAGTGACGACAGGGGGAACACTGAAGCTTTCTTT.

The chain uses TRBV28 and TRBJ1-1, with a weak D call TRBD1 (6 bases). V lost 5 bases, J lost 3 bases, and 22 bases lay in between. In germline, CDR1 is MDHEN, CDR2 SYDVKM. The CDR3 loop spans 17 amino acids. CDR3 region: CASSAPGGARPDTEAFF. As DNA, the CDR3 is TGTGCCAGCAGTGCTCCGGGGGGGGCCAGGCCGGACACTGAAGCTTTCTTT.

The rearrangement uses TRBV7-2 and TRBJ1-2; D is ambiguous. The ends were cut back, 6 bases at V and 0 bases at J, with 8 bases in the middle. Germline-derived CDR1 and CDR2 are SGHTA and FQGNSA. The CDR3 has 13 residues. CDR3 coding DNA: TGTGCCAGCAGGCCAGGTCCTAACTATGGCTACACCTTC. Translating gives CASRPGPNYGYTF.

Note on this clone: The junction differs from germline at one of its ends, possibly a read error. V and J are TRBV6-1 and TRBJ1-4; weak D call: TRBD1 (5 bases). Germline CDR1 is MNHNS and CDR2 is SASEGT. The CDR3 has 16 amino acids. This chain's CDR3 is CACSDRGRAGDEKLFF. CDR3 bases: TGTGCCTGCAGTGATAGGGGTAGGGCGGGGGACGAAAAACTGTTTTTT.

CDR3 loop: CASSQQGGRGNTIYF. As DNA, the CDR3 is TGCGCCAGCAGCCAACAGGGGGGTCGTGGAAACACCATATATTTT. The chain is built from TRBV4-1 and TRBJ1-3; TRBD1 matches 7 bases. After removal of 2 bases from V and 3 bases from J, the junction contained 4 bases not matched to a gene. Germline V gene lookup returns CDR1 MGHRA and CDR2 YSYEKL. The CDR3 covers 15 residues.

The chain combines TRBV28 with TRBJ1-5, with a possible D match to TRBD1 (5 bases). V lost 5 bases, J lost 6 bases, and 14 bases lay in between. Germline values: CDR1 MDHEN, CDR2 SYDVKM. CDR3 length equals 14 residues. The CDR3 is CASSPPGRTQPQHF. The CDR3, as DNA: TGTGCCAGCAGTCCTCCAGGGAGGACTCAGCCCCAGCATTTT.

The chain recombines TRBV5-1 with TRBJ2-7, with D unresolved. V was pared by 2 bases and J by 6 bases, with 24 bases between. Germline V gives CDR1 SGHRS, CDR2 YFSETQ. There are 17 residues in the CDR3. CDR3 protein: CASSFFGGGIGPSEQYF. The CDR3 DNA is TGCGCCAGCAGCTTTTTTGGCGGCGGAATCGGCCCCAGCGAGCAGTACTTC.

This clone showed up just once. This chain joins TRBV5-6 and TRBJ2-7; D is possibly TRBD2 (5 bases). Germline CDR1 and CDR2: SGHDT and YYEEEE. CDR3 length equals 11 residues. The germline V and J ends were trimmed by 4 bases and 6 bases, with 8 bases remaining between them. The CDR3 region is CASSRRSEQYF. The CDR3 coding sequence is TGTGCCAGCAGCCGGAGGAGCGAGCAGTACTTC.

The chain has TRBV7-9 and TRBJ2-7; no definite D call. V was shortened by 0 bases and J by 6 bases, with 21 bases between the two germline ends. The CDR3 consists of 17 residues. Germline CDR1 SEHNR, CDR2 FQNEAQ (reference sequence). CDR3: CASSLATKPSTVLEQYF. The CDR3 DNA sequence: TGTGCCAGCAGCTTAGCCACCAAACCAAGTACGGTGCTCGAGCAGTACTTC.

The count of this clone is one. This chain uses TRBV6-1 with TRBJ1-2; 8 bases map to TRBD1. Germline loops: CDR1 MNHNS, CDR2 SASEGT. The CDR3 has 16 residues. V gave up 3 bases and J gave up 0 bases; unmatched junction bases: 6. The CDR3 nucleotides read TGTGCCAGCAGTGACGAGAGGACAGGGTCTAACTATGGCTACACCTTC. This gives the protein CASSDERTGSNYGYTF.

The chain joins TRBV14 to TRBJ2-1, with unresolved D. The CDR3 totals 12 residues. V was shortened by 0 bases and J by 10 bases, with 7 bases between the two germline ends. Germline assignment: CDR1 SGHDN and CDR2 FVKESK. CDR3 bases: TGTGCCAGCAGCCAAGATCGGTTCGAGCAGTTCTTC. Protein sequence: CASSQDRFEQFF. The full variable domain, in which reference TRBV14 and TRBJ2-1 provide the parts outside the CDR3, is EAGVTQFPSHSVIEKGQTVTLRCDPISGHDNLYWYRRVMGKEIKFLLHFVKESKQDESGMPNNRFLAERTGGTYSTLKVQPAELEDSGVYFCASSQDRFEQFFGPGTRLTVL.